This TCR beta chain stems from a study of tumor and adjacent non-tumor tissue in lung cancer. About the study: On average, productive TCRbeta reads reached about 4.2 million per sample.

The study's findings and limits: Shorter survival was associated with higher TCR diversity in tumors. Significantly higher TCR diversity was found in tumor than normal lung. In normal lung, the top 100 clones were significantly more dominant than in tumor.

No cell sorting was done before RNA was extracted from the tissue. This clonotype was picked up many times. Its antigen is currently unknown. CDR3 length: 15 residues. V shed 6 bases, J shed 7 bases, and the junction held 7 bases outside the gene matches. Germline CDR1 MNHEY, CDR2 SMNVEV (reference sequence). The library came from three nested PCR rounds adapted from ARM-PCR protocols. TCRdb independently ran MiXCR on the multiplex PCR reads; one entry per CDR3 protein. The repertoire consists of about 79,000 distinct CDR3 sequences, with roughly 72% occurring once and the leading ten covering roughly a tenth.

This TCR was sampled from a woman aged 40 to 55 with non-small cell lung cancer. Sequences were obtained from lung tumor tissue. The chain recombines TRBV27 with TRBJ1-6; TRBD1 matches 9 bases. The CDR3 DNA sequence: TGTGCCAGCAGCGTAACCGGGACAGGGAATTCACCCCTCCACTTT. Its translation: CASSVTGTGNSPLHF.